Below, 9 T cell receptor beta chains from the same sample are listed, as sequenced in a study of blood T cell repertoires in COVID-19. Using immunoSEQ multiplex PCR, the repertoire was profiled, and TCRdb retains in-frame clones only, with some absent. The sample lists approximately 500,000 clones; approximately 91% were seen once. Sequencing was performed on peripheral blood. Receptor source: a woman aged 45-65 years with COVID-19, enrolled during active disease.

In its sample, this clone was seen a few times. The rearrangement uses TRBV7-2 and TRBJ1-2; D unresolved. CDR3 length equals 12 residues. V gave up 5 bases and J gave up 5 bases, with 9 bases separating them. CDR1 is SGHTA, CDR2 FQGNSA, per germline. The CDR3 coding sequence is TGTGCCAGCAGCCCTCAGAAGTATGGCTACACCTTC. It codes for CASSPQKYGYTF.

V gene TRBV30 combines with J gene TRBJ2-1; D may be TRBD2 (6 bases). Between the trimmed V and J ends, which lost 0 bases and 15 bases, there was a span of 21 bases. CDR3 length equals 14 residues. The germline V gene has CDR1 GTSNPN and CDR2 SVGIG (reference sequence). CDR3 in DNA: TGTGCCTGGAGTGTACGTCGGAGGAGGGCTAGCCCGTTCTTC. Protein product: CAWSVRRRRASPFF. The whole variable domain, remainder taken from reference TRBV30 and TRBJ2-1, is SQTIHQWPATLVQPVGSPLSLECTVEGTSNPNLYWYRQAAGRGLQLLFYSVGIGQISSEVPQNLSASRPQDRQFILSSKKLLLSDSGFYLCAWSVRRRRASPFFGPGTRLTVL.

The chain links TRBV3-1 (or the pseudogene TRBV3-2) to TRBJ2-5; D might be TRBD1 (5 bases). V was shortened by 0 bases and J by 8 bases, with 13 bases between the two germline ends. This CDR3 is built from 14 residues. From germline, CDR1 is LGHDT and CDR2 YNNKEL (reference sequence). In DNA form, the CDR3 reads TGTGCCAGCAGCCAAGATACGACAGCGAAAACCCAGTACTTC. Protein product: CASSQDTTAKTQYF.

The genes are TRBV2 and TRBJ1-2, with a weak D call TRBD1 (6 bases). This CDR3 has 14 residues. CDR1 is SNHLY, CDR2 FYNNEI, per germline. The V and J ends lost 1 base and 4 bases respectively, with 10 bases between them. This chain's CDR3 is CASSEGTDFYGYTF. The CDR3 region has the DNA TGTGCCAGCAGTGAAGGGACAGACTTCTATGGCTACACCTTC.

V gene TRBV19 combines with J gene TRBJ2-1; D perhaps matches TRBD2 (7 bases). V was cut by 6 bases and J by 4 bases, with 16 bases left in between. Germline assignment: CDR1 LNHDA and CDR2 SQIVND (reference sequence). The CDR3 is 15 residues long. The CDR3 DNA reads TGTGCCAGTAGCCTCGGGGCGGGGGCGTACAATGAGCAGTTCTTC. Protein sequence: CASSLGAGAYNEQFF.

The chain uses TRBV5-1 and TRBJ2-1; 8 bases agree with TRBD2. The CDR3 covers 15 residues. With V trimmed by 0 bases and J by 4 bases, 3 bases remained unmatched. Germline V gene data show CDR1 as SGHRS and CDR2 as YFSETQ. The CDR3 protein is CASSLEASGYNEQFF. CDR3 coding DNA: TGCGCCAGCAGCTTGGAGGCTAGCGGGTACAATGAGCAGTTCTTC.

This clone was seen only once. V and J are TRBV13 and TRBJ2-1; 7 bases map to TRBD2. This CDR3 is built from 14 residues. With 3 bases clipped from V and 7 bases from J, the junction kept 6 bases outside the gene matches. Germline V CDR1 and CDR2: PRHDT, FYEKMQ (reference sequence). The CDR3 nucleotides are TGTGCCAGCAGCTTCCCGGGGGGTAAAAATGAGCAGTTCTTC. Translating it yields CASSFPGGKNEQFF.

As regards this clone: The same CDR3 also results from other DNA sequences found in this sample. The gene calls are TRBV19 and TRBJ1-5; D gene unclear. The germline V gene has CDR1 LNHDA and CDR2 SQIVND (reference sequence). Trimming pared 3 bases from V and 7 bases from J, leaving 7 bases between. CDR3 size: 12 residues. The CDR3 here is CASSIVRQPQHF. CDR3 in DNA: TGTGCCAGTAGTATTGTTCGGCAGCCCCAGCATTTT. Full variable domain (remainder filled in from reference TRBV19 and TRBJ1-5): DGGITQSPKYLFRKEGQNVTLSCEQNLNHDAMYWYRQDPGQGLRLIYYSQIVNDFQKGDIAEGYSVSREKKESFPLTVTSAQKNPTAFYLCASSIVRQPQHFGDGTRLSIL.

The chain links TRBV18 to TRBJ2-3; D is unresolved. Germline V gene sequence: CDR1 KGHSH, CDR2 LQKENI. Deletions cut 0 bases from V and 4 bases from J, with 8 bases between. The CDR3 is 14 amino acids. The CDR3 DNA is TGTGCCAGCTCACCACCGGAGAAGCCAGATACGCAGTATTTT. Its translation: CASSPPEKPDTQYF. Full variable domain (rest looked up from reference TRBV18 and TRBJ2-3): NAGVMQNPRHLVRRRGQEARLRCSPMKGHSHVYWYRQLPEEGLKFMVYLQKENIIDESGMPKERFSAEFPKEGPSILRIQQVVRGDSAAYFCASSPPEKPDTQYFGPGTRLTVL.